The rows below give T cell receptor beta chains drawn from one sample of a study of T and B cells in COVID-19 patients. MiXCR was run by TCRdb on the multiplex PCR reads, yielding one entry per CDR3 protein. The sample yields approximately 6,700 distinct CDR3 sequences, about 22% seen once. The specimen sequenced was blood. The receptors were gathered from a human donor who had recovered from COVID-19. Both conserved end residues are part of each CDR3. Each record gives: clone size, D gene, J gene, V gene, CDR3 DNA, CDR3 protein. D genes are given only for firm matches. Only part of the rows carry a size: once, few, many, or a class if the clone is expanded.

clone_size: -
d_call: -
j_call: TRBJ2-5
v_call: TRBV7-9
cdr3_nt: TGTGCCAGCAGCTTGGGGAGCCTCCAAGAGACCCAGTACTTC
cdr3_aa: CASSLGSLQETQYF

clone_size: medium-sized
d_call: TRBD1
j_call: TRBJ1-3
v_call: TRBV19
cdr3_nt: TGTGCCAGTAGGGACAGGGGCCAAAGCTCTGGAAACACCATATATTTT
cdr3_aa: CASRDRGQSSGNTIYF

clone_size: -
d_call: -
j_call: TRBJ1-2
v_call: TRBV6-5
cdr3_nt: TGTGCCAGCAGTTACACAAGAAATGGACTGTGGGGCTACACCTTC
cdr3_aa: CASSYTRNGLWGYTF

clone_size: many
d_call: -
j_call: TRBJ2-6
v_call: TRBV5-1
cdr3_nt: TGCGCCAGCAGCTTCGGGTCTGGGGCCAACGTCCTGACTTTC
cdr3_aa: CASSFGSGANVLTF

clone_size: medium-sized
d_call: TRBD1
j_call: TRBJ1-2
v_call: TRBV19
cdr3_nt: TGTGCCAGTTCTCTTCGACAGGGGGCAGGCTATGGCTACACCTTC
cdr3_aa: CASSLRQGAGYGYTF

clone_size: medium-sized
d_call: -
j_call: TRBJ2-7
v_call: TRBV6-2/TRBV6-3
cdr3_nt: TGTGCCAGCAGTTCGATCTTGAGCGAGCAGTACTTC
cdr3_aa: CASSSILSEQYF

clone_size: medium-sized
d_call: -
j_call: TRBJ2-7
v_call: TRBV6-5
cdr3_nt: TGTGCCAGCAGTTACGACCTAGTCCCCTACGAGCAGTACTTC
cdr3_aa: CASSYDLVPYEQYF

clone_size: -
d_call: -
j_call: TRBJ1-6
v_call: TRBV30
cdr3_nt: TGTGCCTGGAATGCGGGGACCTATAATTCACCCCTCCACTTT
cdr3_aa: CAWNAGTYNSPLHF

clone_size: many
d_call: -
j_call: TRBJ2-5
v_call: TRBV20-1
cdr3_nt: TGCAGTGCCTTGACCGAGCAAGAGACCCAGTACTTC
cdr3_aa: CSALTEQETQYF

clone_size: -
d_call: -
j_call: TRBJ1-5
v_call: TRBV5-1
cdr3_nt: TGCGCCAGCAGCGCACGGGCCCTAGAGAGGGATCAGCCCCAGCATTTT
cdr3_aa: CASSARALERDQPQHF

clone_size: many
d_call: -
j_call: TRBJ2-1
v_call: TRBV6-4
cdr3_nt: TGTGCCAGCAGTTCGATAGCAGCCTCCTACAATGAGCAGTTCTTC
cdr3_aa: CASSSIAASYNEQFF

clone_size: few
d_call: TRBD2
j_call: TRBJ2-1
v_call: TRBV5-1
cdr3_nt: TGTGCCAGAAGCTTGGCTAGCGGGGGGGCCAATGAGCAGTTCTTC
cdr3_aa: CARSLASGGANEQFF

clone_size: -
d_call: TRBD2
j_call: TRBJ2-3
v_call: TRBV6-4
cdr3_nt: TGTGCCAGCAGTGACGGGACTAGCGGGGGCACAGATACGCAGTATTTT
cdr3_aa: CASSDGTSGGTDTQYF

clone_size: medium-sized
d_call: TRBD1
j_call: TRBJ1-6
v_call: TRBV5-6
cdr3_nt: TGTGCCAGCAGCTTCACACAGGGGTCACCCCTCCACTTT
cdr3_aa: CASSFTQGSPLHF

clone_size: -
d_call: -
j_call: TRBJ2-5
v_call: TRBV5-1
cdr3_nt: TGCGCCAGCAGCTCCGGAACAAGTAAAACACAAGAGACCCAGTACTTC
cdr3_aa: CASSSGTSKTQETQYF

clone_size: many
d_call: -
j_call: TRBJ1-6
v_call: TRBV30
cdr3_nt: TGTGCCTGGAATCAGGGGAGCTCCTATAATTCACCCCTCCACTTT
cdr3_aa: CAWNQGSSYNSPLHF

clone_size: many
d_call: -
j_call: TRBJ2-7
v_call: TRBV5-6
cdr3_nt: TGTGCCAGCAGCTTAGGTGGGGCCCCCTCCTACGAGCAGTACTTC
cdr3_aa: CASSLGGAPSYEQYF